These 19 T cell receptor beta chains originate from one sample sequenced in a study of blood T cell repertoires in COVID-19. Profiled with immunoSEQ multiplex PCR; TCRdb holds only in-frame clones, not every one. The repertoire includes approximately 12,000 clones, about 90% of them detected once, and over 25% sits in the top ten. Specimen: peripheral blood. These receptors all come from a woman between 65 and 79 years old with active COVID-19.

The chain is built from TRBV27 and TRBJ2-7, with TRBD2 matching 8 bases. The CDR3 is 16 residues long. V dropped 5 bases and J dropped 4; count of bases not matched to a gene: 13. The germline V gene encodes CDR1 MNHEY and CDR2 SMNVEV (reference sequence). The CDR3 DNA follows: TGTGCCAGCAGTCCCCGTGGCAGCGGGAGAGCATACGAGCAGTACTTC. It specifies CASSPRGSGRAYEQYF.

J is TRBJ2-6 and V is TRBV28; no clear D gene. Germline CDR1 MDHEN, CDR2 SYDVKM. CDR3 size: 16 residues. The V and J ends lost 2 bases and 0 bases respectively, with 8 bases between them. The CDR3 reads CASSLIGSSGANVLTF. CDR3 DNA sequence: TGTGCCAGCAGTTTAATCGGGTCCTCTGGGGCCAACGTCCTGACTTTC.

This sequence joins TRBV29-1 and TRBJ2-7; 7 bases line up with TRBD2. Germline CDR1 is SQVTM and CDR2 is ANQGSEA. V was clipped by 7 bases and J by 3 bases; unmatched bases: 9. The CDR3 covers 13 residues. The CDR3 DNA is TGCAGCGCCCGAACTAGCGTGAGCTACGAGCAGTACTTC. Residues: CSARTSVSYEQYF.

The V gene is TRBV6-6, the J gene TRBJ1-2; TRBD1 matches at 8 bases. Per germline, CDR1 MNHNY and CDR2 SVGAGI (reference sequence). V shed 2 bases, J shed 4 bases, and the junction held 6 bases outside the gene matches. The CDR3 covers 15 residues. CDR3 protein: CASSYEGDRSYGYTF. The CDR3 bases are TGTGCCAGCAGTTACGAAGGGGACAGGTCCTATGGCTACACCTTC.

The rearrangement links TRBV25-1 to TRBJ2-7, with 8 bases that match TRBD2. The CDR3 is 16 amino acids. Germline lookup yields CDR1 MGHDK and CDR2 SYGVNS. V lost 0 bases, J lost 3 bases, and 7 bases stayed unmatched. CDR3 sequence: CASSEYPAGESYEQYF. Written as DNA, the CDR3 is TGTGCCAGCAGTGAATATCCAGCGGGAGAAAGCTACGAGCAGTACTTC.

CDR3 coding DNA: TGTGCCATCAGTGAAGGACTGAACTCTGGGGCCAACGTCCTGACTTTC. Translated: CAISEGLNSGANVLTF. This chain connects TRBV10-3 to TRBJ2-6, with a tentative D call TRBD2 (5 bases). The length of the CDR3 is 16 residues. Trimming removed 3 bases from V and 0 bases from J, with 9 bases in between. Germline lookup yields CDR1 ENHRY and CDR2 SYGVKD.

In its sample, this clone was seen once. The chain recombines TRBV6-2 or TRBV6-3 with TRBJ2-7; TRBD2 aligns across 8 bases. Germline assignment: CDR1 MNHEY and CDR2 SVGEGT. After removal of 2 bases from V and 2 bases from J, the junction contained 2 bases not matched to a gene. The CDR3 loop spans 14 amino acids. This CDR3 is CASSYEAGAYEQYF. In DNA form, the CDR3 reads TGTGCCAGCAGTTACGAAGCGGGGGCCTACGAGCAGTACTTC.

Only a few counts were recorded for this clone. DNA for the CDR3: TGTGCCAGCAGCCCCTCGGGGACAATCGGCACCGGGGAGCTGTTTTTT. This translates into CASSPSGTIGTGELFF. The V and J genes are TRBV5-4 and TRBJ2-2, with D tentatively TRBD1 (6 bases). V was shortened by 4 bases and J by 4 bases, with 17 bases between the two germline ends. Germline CDR1 is SGHNT and CDR2 is YYREEE (reference sequence). CDR3 length: 16 residues. Drawing the rest from reference TRBV5-4 and TRBJ2-2, the complete variable domain is ETGVTQSPTHLIKTRGQQVTLRCSSQSGHNTVSWYQQALGQGPQFIFQYYREEENGRGNFPPRFSGLQFPNYSSELNVNALELDDSALYLCASSPSGTIGTGELFFGEGSRLTVL.

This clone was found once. CDR3 in DNA: TGTGCCAGCAGCCTTGGGACTAGCGCGTACAATGAGCAGTTCTTC. As protein: CASSLGTSAYNEQFF. The genes are TRBV5-5 and TRBJ2-1; 10 bases are a match to TRBD2. In germline, CDR1 is SGHKS, CDR2 YYEKEE (reference sequence). The CDR3 is made up of 15 amino acids. With V trimmed by 4 bases and J by 4 bases, 5 bases remained unmatched.

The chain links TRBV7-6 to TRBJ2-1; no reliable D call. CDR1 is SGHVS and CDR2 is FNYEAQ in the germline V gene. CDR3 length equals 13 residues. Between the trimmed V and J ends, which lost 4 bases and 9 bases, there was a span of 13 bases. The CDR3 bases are TGTGCCAGCAGCTCGAGAACTGTCGGTGAGCAGTTCTTC. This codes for CASSSRTVGEQFF.

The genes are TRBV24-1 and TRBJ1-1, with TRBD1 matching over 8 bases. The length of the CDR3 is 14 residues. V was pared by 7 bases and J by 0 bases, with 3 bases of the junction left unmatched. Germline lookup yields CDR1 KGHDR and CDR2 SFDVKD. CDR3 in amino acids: CATRAGGVNTEAFF. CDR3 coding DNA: TGTGCCACCAGGGCAGGGGGCGTGAACACTGAAGCTTTCTTT.

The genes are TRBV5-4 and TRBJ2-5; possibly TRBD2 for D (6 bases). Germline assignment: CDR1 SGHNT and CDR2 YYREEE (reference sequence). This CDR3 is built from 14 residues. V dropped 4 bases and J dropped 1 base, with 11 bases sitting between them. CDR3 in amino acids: CASSVAGFQETQYF. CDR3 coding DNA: TGTGCCAGCAGCGTCGCGGGGTTCCAAGAGACCCAGTACTTC.

CDR3 DNA: TGTGCCAGCTCACTAGGACAGAATCAGCCCCAGCATTTT. It translates to CASSLGQNQPQHF. The V call is TRBV18, the J call TRBJ1-5, with TRBD1 as a possible D gene (6 bases). This CDR3 is 13 amino acids long. Deletions cut 4 bases from V and 4 bases from J, with 8 bases between. Germline assignment: CDR1 KGHSH and CDR2 LQKENI.

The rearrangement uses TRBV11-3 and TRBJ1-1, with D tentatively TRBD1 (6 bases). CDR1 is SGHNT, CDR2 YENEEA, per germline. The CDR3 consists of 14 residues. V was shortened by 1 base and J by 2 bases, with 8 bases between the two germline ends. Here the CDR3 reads CASSLGQENTEAFF. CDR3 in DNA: TGTGCCAGCAGCTTAGGACAGGAAAACACTGAAGCTTTCTTT.

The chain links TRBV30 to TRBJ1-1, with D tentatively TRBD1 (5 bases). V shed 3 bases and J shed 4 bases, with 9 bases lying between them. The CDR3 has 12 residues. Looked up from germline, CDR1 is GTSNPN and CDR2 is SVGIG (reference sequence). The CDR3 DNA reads TGTGCCTGGAGCCAGGGTGCCACTGAAGCTTTCTTT. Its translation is CAWSQGATEAFF. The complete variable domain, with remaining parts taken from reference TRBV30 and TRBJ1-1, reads SQTIHQWPATLVQPVGSPLSLECTVEGTSNPNLYWYRQAAGRGLQLLFYSVGIGQISSEVPQNLSASRPQDRQFILSSKKLLLSDSGFYLCAWSQGATEAFFGQGTRLTVV.

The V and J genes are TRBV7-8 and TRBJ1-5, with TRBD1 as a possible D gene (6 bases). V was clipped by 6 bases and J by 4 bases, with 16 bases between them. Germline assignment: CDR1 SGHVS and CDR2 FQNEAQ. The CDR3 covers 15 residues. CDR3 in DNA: TGTGCCAGCAGATTAACCGACAGGCATAATCAGCCCCAGCATTTT. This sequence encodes CASRLTDRHNQPQHF.

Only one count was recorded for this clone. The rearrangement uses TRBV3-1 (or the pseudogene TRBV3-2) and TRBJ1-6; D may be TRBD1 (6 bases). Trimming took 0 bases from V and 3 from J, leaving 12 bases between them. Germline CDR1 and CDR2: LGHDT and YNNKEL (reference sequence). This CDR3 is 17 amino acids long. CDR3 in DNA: TGTGCCAGCAGCCAAGAACCAGGGGACATCTATAATTCACCCCTCCACTTT. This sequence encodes CASSQEPGDIYNSPLHF.

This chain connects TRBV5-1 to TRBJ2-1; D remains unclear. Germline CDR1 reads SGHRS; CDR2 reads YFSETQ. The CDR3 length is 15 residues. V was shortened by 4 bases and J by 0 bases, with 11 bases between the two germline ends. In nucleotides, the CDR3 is TGCGCCAGCAGCCCCTGGCGGAGCTCCTACAATGAGCAGTTCTTC. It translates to CASSPWRSSYNEQFF.

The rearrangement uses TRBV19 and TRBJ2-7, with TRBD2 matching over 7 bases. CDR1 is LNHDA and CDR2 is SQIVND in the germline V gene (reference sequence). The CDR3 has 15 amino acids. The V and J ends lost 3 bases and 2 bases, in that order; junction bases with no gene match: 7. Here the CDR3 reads CASSMALGRAYEQYF. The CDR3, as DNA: TGTGCCAGTAGTATGGCGCTGGGGAGGGCCTACGAGCAGTACTTC.